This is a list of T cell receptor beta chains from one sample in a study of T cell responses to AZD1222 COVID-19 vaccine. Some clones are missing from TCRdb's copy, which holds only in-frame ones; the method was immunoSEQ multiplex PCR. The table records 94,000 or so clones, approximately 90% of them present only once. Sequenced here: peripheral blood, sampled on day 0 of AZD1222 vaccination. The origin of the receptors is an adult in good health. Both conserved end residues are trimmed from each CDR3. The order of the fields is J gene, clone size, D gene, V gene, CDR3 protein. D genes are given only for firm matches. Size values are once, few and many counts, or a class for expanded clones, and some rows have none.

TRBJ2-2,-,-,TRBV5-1,ASSRGGFGNTGELF
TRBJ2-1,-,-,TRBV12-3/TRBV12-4,ASSLMLYNEQF
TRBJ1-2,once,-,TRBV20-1,SSVTLDGYT
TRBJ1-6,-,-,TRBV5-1,ASSLSGGLNSPLH
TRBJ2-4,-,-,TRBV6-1,ASSAQTPIAKNIQY
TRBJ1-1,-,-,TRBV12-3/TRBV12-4,ASSQRVTTEAF
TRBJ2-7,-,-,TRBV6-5,ASSRLASSSYEQY
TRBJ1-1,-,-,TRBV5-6,ASSLANRLNTEAF
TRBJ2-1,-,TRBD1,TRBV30,ACGTGRLYNEQF
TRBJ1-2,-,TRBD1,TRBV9,ASSAGDRAGPNGYT
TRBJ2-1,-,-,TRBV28,ASSLAQYLYNEQF
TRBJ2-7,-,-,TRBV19,ASSLGTGEQY
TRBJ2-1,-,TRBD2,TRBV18,ASSPGAGVYNEQF
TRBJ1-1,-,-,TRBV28,ASSLGQAGGDTEAF
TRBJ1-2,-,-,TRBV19,ASTLKVGWGYGYT
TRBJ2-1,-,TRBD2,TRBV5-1,ASSLGSGEYNEQF
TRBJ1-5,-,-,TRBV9,ASSPLGVSNQPQH
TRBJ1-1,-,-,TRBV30,AWRPFRENTEAF
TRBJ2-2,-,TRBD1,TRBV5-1,ASSLYRDRKTGELF
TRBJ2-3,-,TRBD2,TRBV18,ASSPNQAGASTDTQY
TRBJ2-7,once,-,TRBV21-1,ASSKRGLAGAGSYEQY
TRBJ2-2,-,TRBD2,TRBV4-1,ASRAGGLTGELF
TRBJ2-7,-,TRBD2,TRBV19,ASSVGLAGLYEQY
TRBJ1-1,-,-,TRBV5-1,ASSLDRGSEAF
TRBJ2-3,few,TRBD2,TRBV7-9,ASSLPGSGDTDTQY
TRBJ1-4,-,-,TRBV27,ASSLWYLQGEKLF
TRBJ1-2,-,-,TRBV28,ASSLGQAYGYT
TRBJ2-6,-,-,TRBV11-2,ASSLDRRAGANVLT
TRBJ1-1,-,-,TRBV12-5,ASGFSVYTEAF
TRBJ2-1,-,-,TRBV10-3,APAGWGSPYNEQF
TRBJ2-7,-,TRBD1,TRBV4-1,ASSLSPDRGRGEQY
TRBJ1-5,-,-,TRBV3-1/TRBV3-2,ASSQGQGGRQPQH
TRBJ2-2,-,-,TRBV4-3,ASSQDRGINTGELF
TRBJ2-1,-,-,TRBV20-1,SALSYNEQF